Sequencing of this T cell receptor beta chain was carried out in a study of regulatory T cells in long-lasting Graves disease. Study background: Persistent Graves' disease required over 5 years of antithyroid drugs and positive TSH receptor antibodies.

Construction of the TCR beta libraries employed iRepertoire HTBI primers in conjunction with Arm-PCR of CDR3 regions. TCRdb itself ran the multiplex PCR reads through MiXCR, one entry per CDR3 protein. Altogether over 650,000 distinct CDR3 sequences are present, 30% being singletons, with the ten largest covering under 50%. Broader study findings: TRBV28 was favored in persistent disease, as were TRBJ1-2 and TRBJ2-5. Persistent Graves' patients showed a TCR diversity that was lower than that of newly diagnosed ones.

With respect to this clonotype: The antigen is unknown.

Indicated time point: persistent/refractory GD, antithyroid drugs over 5 years with positive TRAb. PBMCs provided the RNA from which the TCR library was made. Trimming shortened V by 5 bases and J by 2 bases, and 15 bases separated the two germline ends. The length of the CDR3 is 15 residues. In germline, CDR1 is SGHNT, CDR2 YENEEA. The sequencing here drew on peripheral blood mononuclear cells (PBMCs), taken when the disease was refractory, from a patient treated with antithyroid drugs. The chain combines TRBV11-3 with TRBJ1-1; D is unclear. The clonotype originates from a female donor with Graves disease. The chain's CDR3 is CASSPQSQPNTEAFF. For the CDR3, the DNA is TGTGCCAGCAGCCCCCAGAGTCAGCCTAACACTGAAGCTTTCTTT.